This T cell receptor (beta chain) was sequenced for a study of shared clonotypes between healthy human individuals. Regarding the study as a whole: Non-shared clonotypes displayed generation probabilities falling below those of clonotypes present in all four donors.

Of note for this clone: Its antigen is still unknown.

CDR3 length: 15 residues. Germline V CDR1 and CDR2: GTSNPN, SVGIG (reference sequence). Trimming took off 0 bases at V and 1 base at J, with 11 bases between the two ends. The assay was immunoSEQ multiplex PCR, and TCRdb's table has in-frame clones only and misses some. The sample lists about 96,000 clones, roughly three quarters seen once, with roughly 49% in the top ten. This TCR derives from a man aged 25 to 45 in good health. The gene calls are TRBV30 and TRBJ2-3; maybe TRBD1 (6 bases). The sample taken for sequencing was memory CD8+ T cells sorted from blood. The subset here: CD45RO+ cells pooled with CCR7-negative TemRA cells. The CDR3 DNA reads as TGTGCCTGGAGTGTAGGGGGAATAGGCACAGATACGCAGTATTTT. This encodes CAWSVGGIGTDTQYF.